This entry concerns a single T cell receptor (beta chain). Per the original data handling: Reference gene primers were amplified, and this amplification served to estimate nucleated cell counts. The table came from immunoSEQ multiplex PCR; TCRdb's copy has only in-frame clones and leaves some out. V and J calls and clone size are given by that table; D and trimming were obtained from the DNA. Of fewer than 100,000 clones listed, about four fifths are singletons. This sample is part of a study of blood T cell repertoires in COVID-19. Study-level information: COVID-19 samples collected from the United States, Italy and Spain covered acute and convalescent phases. From T cells, B-cell-depleted T cells, or PBMCs came the material, which was cDNA or gDNA.

J gave up 7 bases and V 2 bases, and 8 bases lay outside the gene matches. Germline loops: CDR1 SGHRS, CDR2 YFSETQ. This CDR3 contains 15 residues. This sequence joins TRBV5-1 and TRBJ2-2; 7 nucleotides match TRBD2. This receptor was obtained from a man in his sixties or seventies with acute or convalescent COVID-19. Sequenced input: peripheral blood. The CDR3 region is CASSLWREMIGELFF. CDR3 DNA sequence: TGCGCCAGCAGCTTATGGCGGGAGATGATCGGGGAGCTGTTTTTT.